This entry describes one TCR beta chain. The ends were cut back, 5 bases at V and 4 bases at J, with 22 bases in the middle. The CDR3 length is 17 residues. Germline CDR1 and CDR2: SGHRS and YFSETQ. This specimen belongs to a study of blood T cell repertoires in COVID-19. About the study: COVID-19 samples from acute and convalescent phases originated in the United States, Italy and Spain.

In the source study's methods: Estimation of nucleated cell counts was performed using reference gene primer amplification. Clones were sequenced by immunoSEQ multiplex PCR, and TCRdb holds only the in-frame ones, with some missing. V and J calls and clone size are as listed in that table; D and trimming were resolved from the DNA. This table holds approximately 270,000 clones, approximately 88% found once. This TCR was sampled from a man over 45 with acute or convalescent COVID-19. The chain joins TRBV5-1 to TRBJ2-1; maybe TRBD2 (6 bases). Sequenced material: peripheral blood. The CDR3 sequence: CASRRRERASSYNEQFF. For the CDR3, the DNA is TGCGCCAGCAGGAGGAGGGAGCGGGCCTCTTCATACAATGAGCAGTTCTTC.